This T cell receptor (beta chain) appears in the sequencing data of a study of T cell responses to AZD1222 COVID-19 vaccine. Study-wide results and caveats: Donors were mostly white British, more females; clonal diversity possibly underestimated.

About this clone itself: Its antigen is unknown.

Profiled with immunoSEQ multiplex PCR; TCRdb holds only in-frame clones, not every one. The top ten clones hold 16% of a sample with approximately 57,000 clones, more than 75% of them seen once. The source of this sequence is an adult in good health. Sequenced material: peripheral blood, taken on day 0 of AZD1222 vaccination.

The CDR3 protein is CASSQDWSGLAGDYVLTDTQYF. The CDR3 DNA follows: TGTGCCAGCAGCCAAGATTGGTCGGGACTAGCGGGAGATTATGTGCTCACAGATACGCAGTATTTT. The rearrangement uses TRBV4-2 and TRBJ2-3, with 14 bases matching TRBD2. In germline, CDR1 is LGHNA, CDR2 YNFKEQ. V shed 0 bases, J shed 2 bases, and the junction held 16 bases outside the gene matches. This CDR3 is built from 22 residues.